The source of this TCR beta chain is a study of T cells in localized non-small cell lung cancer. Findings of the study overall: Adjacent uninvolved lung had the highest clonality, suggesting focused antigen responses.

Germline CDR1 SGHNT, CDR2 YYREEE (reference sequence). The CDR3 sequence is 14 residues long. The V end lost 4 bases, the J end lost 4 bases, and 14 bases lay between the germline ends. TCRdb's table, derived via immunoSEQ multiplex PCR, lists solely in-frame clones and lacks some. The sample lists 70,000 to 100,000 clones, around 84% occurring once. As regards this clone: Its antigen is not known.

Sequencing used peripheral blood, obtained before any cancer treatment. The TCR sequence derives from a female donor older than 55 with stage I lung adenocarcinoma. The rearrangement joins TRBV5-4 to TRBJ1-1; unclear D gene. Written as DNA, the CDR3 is TGTGCCAGCAGCCCTGGACTGACTAGCACTGAAGCTTTCTTT. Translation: CASSPGLTSTEAFF.